This entry lists 30 T cell receptor beta chains sequenced from one sample in a study of siplizumab effects on memory and regulatory T cells. Here immunoSEQ multiplex PCR was the method, and the copy in TCRdb shows in-frame clones only, minus some. The sample has around 110,000 clones, roughly 94% seen once. Material: non-Treg CD4+ T cells sorted from blood. These receptors all stem from a human donor in good health.

This chain uses TRBV6-5 with TRBJ2-5; 15 positions match TRBD2. This CDR3 contains 16 residues. Germline V gene lookup returns CDR1 MNHEY and CDR2 SVGAGI. V trimming: 3 bases; J trimming: 4 bases; junction bases outside the gene matches: 3. DNA for the CDR3: TGTGCCAGCAGTTATGGACTAGCGGGGGGGGGAGAGACCCAGTACTTC. It translates to CASSYGLAGGGETQYF.

In nucleotides, the CDR3 is TGTGCCAGCAGTGAGAGGACCCACAATTCACCCCTCCACTTT. It translates to CASSERTHNSPLHF. The rearrangement joins TRBV2 to TRBJ1-6; D unclear. Deletions cut 3 bases from V and 7 bases from J, with 10 bases between. The length of the CDR3 is 14 residues. CDR1 is SNHLY, CDR2 FYNNEI, per germline.

The chain joins TRBV10-3 to TRBJ2-2, with 7 bases aligning to TRBD1. The germline gives CDR1 ENHRY, CDR2 SYGVKD. Germline trimming cut 3 bases from V and 8 bases from J; bases unmatched to any gene: 9. This CDR3 is 15 amino acids long. CDR3 in amino acids: CAISERTGAGGELFF. The CDR3 nucleotides are TGTGCCATCAGTGAAAGGACAGGCGCTGGGGGGGAGCTGTTTTTT.

The rearrangement joins TRBV6-5 to TRBJ1-2; D is unclear. Looked up from germline, CDR1 is MNHEY and CDR2 is SVGAGI. The CDR3 covers 14 residues. V lost 3 bases to trimming and J lost 7 bases, with 15 bases between them. The CDR3 here is CASSYERRASGYTF. The CDR3 DNA reads as TGTGCCAGCAGTTATGAAAGGCGGGCCTCTGGCTACACCTTC.

The rearrangement uses TRBV29-1 and TRBJ2-1; TRBD1 is a possible D gene (5 bases). Trimming stripped 2 bases from V and 0 bases from J, with 8 bases between. CDR1 SQVTM and CDR2 ANQGSEA come from the germline V gene. This CDR3 is 14 amino acids long. CDR3 DNA sequence: TGCAGCGTTGAAAGACAGATCTCCTACAATGAGCAGTTCTTC. It yields the protein CSVERQISYNEQFF.

The chain has TRBV7-8 and TRBJ2-2; TRBD2 might be the D (5 bases). Trimming left V 5 bases short and J 4 bases short, with 20 bases between. This CDR3 region has 17 residues. Germline lookup yields CDR1 SGHVS and CDR2 FQNEAQ. CDR3: CASSPPGWGPGTGELFF. CDR3 coding DNA: TGTGCCAGCAGCCCCCCGGGATGGGGTCCGGGCACCGGGGAGCTGTTTTTT. Supplemented by reference TRBV7-8 and TRBJ2-2, the full variable domain reads GAGVSQSPRYKVAKRGQDVALRCDPISGHVSLFWYQQALGQGPEFLTYFQNEAQLDKSGLPSDRFFAERPEGSVSTLKIQRTQQEDSAVYLCASSPPGWGPGTGELFFGEGSRLTVL.

V is TRBV27 and J is TRBJ1-2; 12 nucleotides agree with TRBD1. J gave up 8 bases and V 8 bases, and 9 bases lay outside the gene matches. Germline V lookup: CDR1 MNHEY, CDR2 SMNVEV (reference sequence). The CDR3 is 14 amino acids. CDR3 bases: TGTGCCAGCTCGGGGGGACAGGGGGCTGGAGGCTACACCTTC. This translates into CASSGGQGAGGYTF.

The genes are TRBV7-9 and TRBJ2-7; 10 bases line up with TRBD1. Germline V gives CDR1 SEHNR, CDR2 FQNEAQ (reference sequence). J lost 5 bases, V lost 5 bases, and 15 bases had no gene match. The CDR3 extends over 17 amino acids. The CDR3 DNA reads as TGTGCCAGCAGCCACTTCGCAAAAGGGACAGGGGTCCACGAGCAGTACTTC. Encoded protein: CASSHFAKGTGVHEQYF.

The chain joins TRBV6-1 to TRBJ1-5, with 8 bases matching TRBD1. The CDR3 runs 13 residues. V was clipped by 8 bases and J by 6 bases; unmatched bases: 6. CDR1 is MNHNS and CDR2 is SASEGT in the germline V gene. The CDR3 DNA reads TGTGCCAGCGCCAGGGGGCTCGGTCAGCCCCAGCATTTT. This sequence encodes CASARGLGQPQHF.

The rearrangement links TRBV5-5 to TRBJ1-3, with 7 bases aligning to TRBD1. The V gene's germline CDR1 is SGHKS and CDR2 YYEKEE (reference sequence). The trim removed 4 bases at V and 2 bases at J, leaving 6 bases unmatched. The CDR3 is 15 residues long. CDR3 sequence (DNA): TGTGCCAGCAGCCCTGGGAGGGGGCCTGGAAACACCATATATTTT. It is translated as CASSPGRGPGNTIYF.

A single count supports this clone. The chain is built from TRBV10-2 and TRBJ2-2; 12 bases map to TRBD1. Trimming removed 5 bases from V and 5 bases from J; junction bases left unmatched: 3. Germline assignment: CDR1 WSHSY and CDR2 SAAADI. The CDR3 contains 15 residues. The CDR3 is CASSWDRGRTGELFF. The CDR3 region has the DNA TGCGCCAGCAGTTGGGACAGGGGGCGGACCGGGGAGCTGTTTTTT.

V and J are TRBV29-1 and TRBJ2-6, with D unresolved. Germline V lookup: CDR1 SQVTM, CDR2 ANQGSEA. Deletions cut 4 bases from V and 0 bases from J, with 4 bases between. The CDR3 is made up of 13 amino acids. CDR3 sequence: CSVVDSGANVLTF. In nucleotides, the CDR3 is TGCAGCGTTGTAGACTCTGGGGCCAACGTCCTGACTTTC.

This chain connects TRBV12-5 to TRBJ1-4; D is ambiguous. Per the germline V gene, CDR1 is LGHNT and CDR2 is FRNRAP. CDR3 length equals 13 residues. Trimming took 7 bases from V and 4 from J, leaving 10 bases between them. The CDR3 reads CASAQRNNEKLFF. CDR3 DNA: TGTGCTAGTGCTCAGAGGAATAATGAAAAACTGTTTTTT.

The J gene is TRBJ1-2, the V gene TRBV7-3; TRBD1 matches 7 bases. The length of the CDR3 is 15 residues. Germline lookup yields CDR1 SGHTA and CDR2 FQGTGA. CDR3: CASRLGGEGDYGYTF. CDR3 bases: TGTGCAAGCCGGCTAGGGGGCGAAGGGGACTATGGCTACACCTTC. Combining the CDR3 with reference TRBV7-3 and TRBJ1-2 gives the whole variable domain GAGVSQTPSNKVTEKGKYVELRCDPISGHTALYWYRQSLGQGPEFLIYFQGTGAADDSGLPNDRFFAVRPEGSVSTLKIQRTERGDSAVYLCASRLGGEGDYGYTFGSGTRLTVV.

The chain has TRBV6-5 and TRBJ1-2, with 7 bases aligning to TRBD1. With V trimmed by 2 bases and J by 2 bases, 5 bases remained unmatched. The CDR3 has 15 residues. Looked up from germline, CDR1 is MNHEY and CDR2 is SVGAGI. The CDR3 region is CASSYGQAKNYGYTF. DNA for the CDR3: TGTGCCAGCAGTTACGGACAGGCAAAGAACTATGGCTACACCTTC.

The gene calls are TRBV5-1 and TRBJ1-1; the match to TRBD1 covers 7 bases. V lost 1 base, J lost 2 bases, and 5 bases stayed unmatched. The CDR3 sequence is 15 residues long. Germline V CDR1 and CDR2: SGHRS, YFSETQ. The CDR3 sequence: CASSLIQGGNTEAFF. The CDR3 nucleotides read TGCGCCAGCAGCTTGATCCAGGGGGGCAACACTGAAGCTTTCTTT.

The V gene is TRBV19, the J gene TRBJ1-3; D unresolved. Germline V gene data show CDR1 as LNHDA and CDR2 as SQIVND (reference sequence). Trimming pared 3 bases from V and 0 bases from J, leaving 6 bases between. This CDR3 contains 14 residues. For the CDR3, the DNA is TGTGCCAGTAGTATCCGGAGCTCTGGAAACACCATATATTTT. It translates to CASSIRSSGNTIYF.

The chain uses TRBV10-2 and TRBJ1-1, with 8 bases matching TRBD1. The J segment lost 2 bases and the V segment lost 7 bases, leaving 3 bases of the junction unmatched. Per germline, CDR1 WSHSY and CDR2 SAAADI. The CDR3 has 13 amino acids. CDR3 sequence: CASKGQVNTEAFF. CDR3 in DNA: TGCGCCAGCAAGGGACAGGTCAACACTGAAGCTTTCTTT.

The chain couples TRBV18 to TRBJ2-3; D unclear. The CDR3 totals 12 residues. Germline V gene lookup returns CDR1 KGHSH and CDR2 LQKENI. Trimming left V 6 bases short and J 2 bases short, with 6 bases between. This chain's CDR3 is CASSAYTDTQYF. The CDR3 DNA is TGTGCCAGCTCTGCCTACACAGATACGCAGTATTTT.

The rearrangement joins TRBV5-1 to TRBJ1-1; a weak D match, TRBD1 (6 bases). Germline assignment: CDR1 SGHRS and CDR2 YFSETQ. The CDR3 contains 15 residues. Trimming took off 0 bases at V and 0 bases at J, with 9 bases between the two ends. This CDR3 is CASSLVPGVNTEAFF. The CDR3 bases are TGCGCCAGCAGCTTGGTCCCAGGGGTGAACACTGAAGCTTTCTTT. Full variable domain (remainder filled in from reference TRBV5-1 and TRBJ1-1): KAGVTQTPRYLIKTRGQQVTLSCSPISGHRSVSWYQQTPGQGLQFLFEYFSETQRNKGNFPGRFSGRQFSNSRSEMNVSTLELGDSALYLCASSLVPGVNTEAFFGQGTRLTVV.

A single count supports this clone. Other DNA sequences from this sample encode an identical CDR3 as well. The chain carries TRBV5-4 and TRBJ2-3, with a possible D match to TRBD2 (6 bases). This CDR3 is built from 15 residues. V lost 0 bases to trimming and J lost 1 base, with 9 bases between them. Germline values: CDR1 SGHNT, CDR2 YYREEE (reference sequence). CDR3: CASSLDGGRTDTQYF. CDR3 sequence (DNA): TGTGCCAGCAGCTTGGACGGGGGACGCACAGATACGCAGTATTTT.

The CDR3 loop is CAISESQYEQYF. CDR3 sequence (DNA): TGTGCCATCAGTGAGTCCCAATACGAGCAGTACTTC. The V gene is TRBV10-3, the J gene TRBJ2-7; the D is unclear. Germline CDR1 reads ENHRY; CDR2 reads SYGVKD. The CDR3 length is 12 residues. The ends were cut back, 0 bases at V and 4 bases at J, with 4 bases in the middle.

J is TRBJ2-1 and V is TRBV2; weak D call: TRBD1 (6 bases). The CDR3 has 14 amino acids. Per the germline V gene, CDR1 is SNHLY and CDR2 is FYNNEI. V was pared by 7 bases and J by 1 base, with 11 bases between. CDR3 nucleotides: TGTGCCAGCACAAGGGGGAAATCCTACAATGAGCAGTTCTTC. Protein: CASTRGKSYNEQFF.

This sequence joins TRBV5-8 and TRBJ1-2; 7 bases fit TRBD1. V trimming: 3 bases; J trimming: 8 bases; junction bases outside the gene matches: 7. Germline CDR1 SGHTS, CDR2 YDEGEE. The CDR3 is 13 residues long. The CDR3 DNA follows: TGTGCCAGCAGCTCTCGGGACAGTAACGGCTACACCTTC. It specifies CASSSRDSNGYTF.

The J gene is TRBJ1-1, the V gene TRBV10-3; D is perhaps TRBD1 (5 bases). Trimming shortened V by 2 bases and J by 7 bases, and 17 bases separated the two germline ends. CDR1 ENHRY and CDR2 SYGVKD come from the germline V gene. CDR3 length equals 15 residues. Written as DNA, the CDR3 is TGTGCCATCAGTGAGGGCCGGGACGTTGACAGTGAAGCTTTCTTT. This sequence encodes CAISEGRDVDSEAFF.

This clone has just one count. The chain carries TRBV19 and TRBJ2-2; 12 bases match TRBD2. V lost 6 bases and J lost 6; bases outside the gene matches: 2. Germline values: CDR1 LNHDA, CDR2 SQIVND (reference sequence). The CDR3 contains 14 residues. The CDR3 loop reads CASRRTSGAGELFF. The CDR3 DNA follows: TGTGCCAGTAGAAGGACTAGCGGGGCCGGGGAGCTGTTTTTT.

For the CDR3, the DNA is TGTGCCAGCAGCCGCCCTAGGGCTTACGAGCAGTACTTC. Its protein product is CASSRPRAYEQYF. V and J are TRBV6-6 and TRBJ2-7; no firm D call. This CDR3 comprises 13 residues. CDR1 is MNHNY, CDR2 SVGAGI, per germline (reference sequence). V was pared by 6 bases and J by 4 bases, with 13 bases between.

This chain uses TRBV6-1 with TRBJ1-3; D ambiguous. The CDR3 has 16 residues. Germline V gene sequence: CDR1 MNHNS, CDR2 SASEGT. V lost 3 bases and J 0 bases, leaving 12 bases between the germline ends. The CDR3 is CASSEGFRPSGNTIYF. CDR3 DNA sequence: TGTGCCAGCAGTGAGGGGTTCCGTCCCTCTGGAAACACCATATATTTT.

J is TRBJ2-1 and V is TRBV6-6; D possibly matches TRBD1 or TRBD2 (5 bases each). This CDR3 contains 15 residues. V lost 7 bases to trimming and J lost 2 bases, with 15 bases between them. Germline V CDR1 and CDR2: MNHNY, SVGAGI (reference sequence). In DNA form, the CDR3 reads TGTGCCAGCACCCTCCGAGGGGACCCCTACAATGAGCAGTTCTTC. Its translation: CASTLRGDPYNEQFF.

The chain joins TRBV11-2 to TRBJ1-2; D is unclear. The CDR3 is made up of 14 amino acids. CDR1 is SGHAT and CDR2 is FQNNGV in the germline V gene. Trimming shortened V by 1 base and J by 4 bases, and 10 bases separated the two germline ends. The CDR3 DNA follows: TGTGCCAGCAGCTTAGTCGCAGTCACCTATGGCTACACCTTC. Translation: CASSLVAVTYGYTF.